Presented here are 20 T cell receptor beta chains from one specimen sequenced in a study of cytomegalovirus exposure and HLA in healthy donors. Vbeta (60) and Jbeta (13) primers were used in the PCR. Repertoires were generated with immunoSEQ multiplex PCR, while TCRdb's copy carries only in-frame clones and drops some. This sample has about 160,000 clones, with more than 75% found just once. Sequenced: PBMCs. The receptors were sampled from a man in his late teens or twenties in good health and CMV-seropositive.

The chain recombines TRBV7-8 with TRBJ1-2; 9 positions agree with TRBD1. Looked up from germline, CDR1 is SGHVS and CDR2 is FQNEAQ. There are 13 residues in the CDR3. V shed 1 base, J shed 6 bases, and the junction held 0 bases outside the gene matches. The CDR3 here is CASSLGDRDGYTF. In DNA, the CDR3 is TGTGCCAGCAGCTTAGGGGACAGGGATGGCTACACCTTC.

Here the CDR3 DNA reads TGTGCCAGCAGCTTTCCACTAGCGGGGGGGAGGGGAAATGAGCAGTTCTTC. Amino acids: CASSFPLAGGRGNEQFF. The genes are TRBV7-6 and TRBJ2-1; 13 nucleotides match TRBD2. The CDR3 is made up of 17 amino acids. CDR1 and CDR2 (germline): SGHVS, FNYEAQ. The trim removed 3 bases at V and 7 bases at J, leaving 9 bases unmatched.

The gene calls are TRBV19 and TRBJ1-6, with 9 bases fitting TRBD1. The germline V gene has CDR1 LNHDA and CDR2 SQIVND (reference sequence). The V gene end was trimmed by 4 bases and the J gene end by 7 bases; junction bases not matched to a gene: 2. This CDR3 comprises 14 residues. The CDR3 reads CASSTTGGNSPLHF. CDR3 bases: TGTGCCAGTAGTACGACAGGGGGAAATTCACCCCTCCACTTT. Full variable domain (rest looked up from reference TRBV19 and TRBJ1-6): DGGITQSPKYLFRKEGQNVTLSCEQNLNHDAMYWYRQDPGQGLRLIYYSQIVNDFQKGDIAEGYSVSREKKESFPLTVTSAQKNPTAFYLCASSTTGGNSPLHFGNGTRLTVT.

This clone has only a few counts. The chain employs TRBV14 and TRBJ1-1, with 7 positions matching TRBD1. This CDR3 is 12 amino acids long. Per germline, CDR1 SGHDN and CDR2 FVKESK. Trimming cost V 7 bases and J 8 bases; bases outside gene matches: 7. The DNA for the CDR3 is TGTGCCAGCAACCGAGGCAGGGGGGAAGCTTTCTTT. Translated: CASNRGRGEAFF.

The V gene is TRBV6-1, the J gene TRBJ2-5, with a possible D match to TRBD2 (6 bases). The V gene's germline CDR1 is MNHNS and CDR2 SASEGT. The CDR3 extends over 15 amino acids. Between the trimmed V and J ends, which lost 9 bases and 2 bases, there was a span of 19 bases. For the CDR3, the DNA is TGTGCCAGTACCCTACTAGTGGGGGGACAAGAGACCCAGTACTTC. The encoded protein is CASTLLVGGQETQYF.

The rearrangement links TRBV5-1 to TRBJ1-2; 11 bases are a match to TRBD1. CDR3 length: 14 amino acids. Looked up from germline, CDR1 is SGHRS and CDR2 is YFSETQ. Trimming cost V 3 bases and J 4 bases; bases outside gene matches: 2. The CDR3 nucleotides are TGCGCCAGCAGCTCGGGACAGGGGGGCTATGGCTACACCTTC. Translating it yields CASSSGQGGYGYTF.

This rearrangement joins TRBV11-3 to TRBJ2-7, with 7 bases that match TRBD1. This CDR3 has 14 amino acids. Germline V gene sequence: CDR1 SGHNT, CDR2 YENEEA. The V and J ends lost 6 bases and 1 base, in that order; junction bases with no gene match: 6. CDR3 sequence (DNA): TGTGCCAGCAGTTCCGGGGACAGTTCCTACGAGCAGTACTTC. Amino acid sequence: CASSSGDSSYEQYF.

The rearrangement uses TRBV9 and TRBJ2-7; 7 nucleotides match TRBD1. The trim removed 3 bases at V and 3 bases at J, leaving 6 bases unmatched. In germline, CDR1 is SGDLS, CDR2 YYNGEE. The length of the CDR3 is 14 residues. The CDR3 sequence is CASSARTGNYEQYF. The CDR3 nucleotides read TGTGCCAGCAGCGCGAGGACAGGCAACTACGAGCAGTACTTC.

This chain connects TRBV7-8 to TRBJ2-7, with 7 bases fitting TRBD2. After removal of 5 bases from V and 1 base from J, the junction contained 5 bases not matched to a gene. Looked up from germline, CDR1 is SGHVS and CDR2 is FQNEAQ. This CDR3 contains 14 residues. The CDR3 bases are TGTGCCAGCAGCCGCGGGGGTCTATCCTACGAGCAGTACTTC. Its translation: CASSRGGLSYEQYF. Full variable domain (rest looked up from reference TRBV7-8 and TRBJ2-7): GAGVSQSPRYKVAKRGQDVALRCDPISGHVSLFWYQQALGQGPEFLTYFQNEAQLDKSGLPSDRFFAERPEGSVSTLKIQRTQQEDSAVYLCASSRGGLSYEQYFGPGTRLTVT.

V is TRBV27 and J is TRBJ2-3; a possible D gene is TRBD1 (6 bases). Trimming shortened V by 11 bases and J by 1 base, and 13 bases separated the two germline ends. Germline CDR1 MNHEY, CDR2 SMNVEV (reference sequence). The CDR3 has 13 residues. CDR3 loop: CAVRGYGTDTQYF. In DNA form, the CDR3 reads TGTGCCGTCAGGGGTTACGGCACAGATACGCAGTATTTT.

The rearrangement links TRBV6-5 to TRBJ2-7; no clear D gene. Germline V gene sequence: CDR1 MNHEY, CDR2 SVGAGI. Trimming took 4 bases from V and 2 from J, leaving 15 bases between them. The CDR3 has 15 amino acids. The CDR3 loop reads CASSSVRALTYEQYF. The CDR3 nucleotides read TGTGCCAGCAGTTCCGTGCGCGCGCTTACCTACGAGCAGTACTTC.

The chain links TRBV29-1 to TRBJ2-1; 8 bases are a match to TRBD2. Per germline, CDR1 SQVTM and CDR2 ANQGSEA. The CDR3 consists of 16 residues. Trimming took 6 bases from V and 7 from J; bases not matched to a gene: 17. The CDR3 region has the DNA TGCAGCGTCGAGGGCGGGGGGTCACCGGGGTGGAATGAGCAGTTCTTC. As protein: CSVEGGGSPGWNEQFF.

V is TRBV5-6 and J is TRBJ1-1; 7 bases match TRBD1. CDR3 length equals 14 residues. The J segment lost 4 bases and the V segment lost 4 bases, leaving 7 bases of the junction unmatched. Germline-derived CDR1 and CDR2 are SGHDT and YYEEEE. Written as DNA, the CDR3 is TGTGCCAGCAGCCACCAGGGGGGATTCACTGAAGCTTTCTTT. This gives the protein CASSHQGGFTEAFF.

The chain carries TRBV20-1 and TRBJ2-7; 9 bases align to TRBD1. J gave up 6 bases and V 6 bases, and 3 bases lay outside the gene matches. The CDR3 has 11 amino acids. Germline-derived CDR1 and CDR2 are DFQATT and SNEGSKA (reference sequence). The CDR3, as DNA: TGCAGTGCCCGGACAGGGGCCGAGCAGTACTTC. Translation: CSARTGAEQYF.

CDR3 sequence reads: CAIGGNEQFF. The CDR3 bases are TGTGCCATAGGGGGCAATGAGCAGTTCTTC. J is TRBJ2-1 and V is TRBV15, with a weak D call TRBD1 (6 bases). The CDR3 runs 10 residues. Germline lookup yields CDR1 LNHNV and CDR2 YYDKDF (reference sequence). V gave up 10 bases and J gave up 6 bases, with 7 bases separating them.

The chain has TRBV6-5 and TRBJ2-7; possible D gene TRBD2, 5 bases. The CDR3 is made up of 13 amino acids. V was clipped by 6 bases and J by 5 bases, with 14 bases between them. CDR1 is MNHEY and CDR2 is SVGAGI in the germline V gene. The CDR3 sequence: CASSRDPRNEQYF. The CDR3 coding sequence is TGTGCCAGCAGCCGGGATCCAAGAAACGAGCAGTACTTC.

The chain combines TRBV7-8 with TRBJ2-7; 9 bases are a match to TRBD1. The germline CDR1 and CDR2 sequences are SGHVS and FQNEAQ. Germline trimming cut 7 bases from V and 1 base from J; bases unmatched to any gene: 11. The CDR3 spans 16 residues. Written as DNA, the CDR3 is TGTGCCAGCACCCTGGTGGGACAGGGAATATCCTACGAGCAGTACTTC. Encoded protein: CASTLVGQGISYEQYF.

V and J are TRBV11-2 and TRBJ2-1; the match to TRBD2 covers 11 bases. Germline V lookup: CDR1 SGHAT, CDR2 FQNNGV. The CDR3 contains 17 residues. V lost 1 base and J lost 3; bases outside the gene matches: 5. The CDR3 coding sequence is TGTGCCAGCAGCTTAGTGTCTAGCGGGGGGATCTACAATGAGCAGTTCTTC. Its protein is CASSLVSSGGIYNEQFF.

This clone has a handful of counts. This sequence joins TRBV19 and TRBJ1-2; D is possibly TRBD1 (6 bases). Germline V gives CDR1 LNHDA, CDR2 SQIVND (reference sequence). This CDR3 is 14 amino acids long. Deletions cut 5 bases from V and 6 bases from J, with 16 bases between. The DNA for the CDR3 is TGTGCCAGTAGTCCAGGGGTAGCGATGAATGGCTACACCTTC. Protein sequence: CASSPGVAMNGYTF.

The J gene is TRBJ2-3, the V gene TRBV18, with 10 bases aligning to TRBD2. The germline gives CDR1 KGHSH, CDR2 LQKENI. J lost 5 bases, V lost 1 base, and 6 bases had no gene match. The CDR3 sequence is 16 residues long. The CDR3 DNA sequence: TGTGCCAGCTCACCACGTAGTAGCGGGGGGCAAGATACGCAGTATTTT. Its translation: CASSPRSSGGQDTQYF.